The clone carrying this T cell receptor (beta chain) was counted a few times. J was trimmed by 3 bases and V by 6 bases; bases with no gene match: 6. Germline assignment: CDR1 SNHLY and CDR2 FYNNEI. This CDR3 contains 14 residues. A second PCR of about 7 to 12 cycles used a sample-barcoded 5' primer and a J-beta primer mix. TCRdb ran MiXCR on the 5' RACE reads and lists one entry per CDR3 protein. In the table there are approximately 800,000 distinct CDR3 sequences, about 56% of which are singletons. Every sample gave at least 5 micrograms of total RNA when it was extracted. This sample is part of a study of blood T cells in healthy people across ages.

This TCR was sampled from a man aged 40-55 years in good health. Sequencing was done on a sample of blood. The V gene is TRBV2, the J gene TRBJ1-2, with 8 bases lining up with TRBD1. CDR3 DNA sequence: TGTGCCAGCAGGGACAGGGAGGCCGACTATGGCTACACCTTC. Translation gives CASRDREADYGYTF.